What follows are 30 T cell receptor beta chains derived from one specimen sequenced in a study of PD-1 blockade in classical Hodgkin lymphoma. Each patient relapsed following autologous stem cell transplantation, and prior brentuximab vedotin exposure differed. The assay was immunoSEQ multiplex PCR, and TCRdb's table has in-frame clones only and misses some. Of 95,000 to 120,000 clones listed, about 89% are singletons. The sample consisted of peripheral blood mononuclear cells (PBMCs), taken before the second cycle of nivolumab. The receptors were sampled from a human donor with classical Hodgkin lymphoma.

This chain uses TRBV30 with TRBJ2-7, with D possibly being TRBD2 (5 bases). V was cut by 0 bases and J by 2 bases, with 14 bases left in between. CDR3 length: 15 amino acids. Germline V gene lookup returns CDR1 GTSNPN and CDR2 SVGIG (reference sequence). In nucleotides, the CDR3 is TGTGCCTGGAGTGTGGGTTCTAGCTCTACCTACGAGCAGTACTTC. Protein sequence: CAWSVGSSSTYEQYF.

J is TRBJ1-1 and V is TRBV5-4; D possibly corresponds to TRBD1 (5 bases). The germline V and J ends were trimmed by 0 bases and 4 bases, with 7 bases remaining between them. The germline V gene encodes CDR1 SGHNT and CDR2 YYREEE (reference sequence). The CDR3 totals 13 residues. CDR3 sequence: CASSLGQPTEAFF. The CDR3 DNA sequence: TGTGCCAGCAGCTTGGGACAGCCCACTGAAGCTTTCTTT.

V and J are TRBV5-4 and TRBJ1-2; the D gene is possibly TRBD1 (5 bases). Deletions cut 2 bases from V and 4 bases from J, with 12 bases between. Germline CDR1 and CDR2: SGHNT and YYREEE (reference sequence). CDR3 size: 14 residues. The CDR3 region is CASSFEGRSYGYTF. CDR3 DNA: TGTGCCAGCAGCTTCGAGGGGCGAAGCTATGGCTACACCTTC.

The CDR3 DNA is TGTGCCAGTAGTCTCGGTGAGGGTGGCGGCTACACCTTC. It codes for CASSLGEGGGYTF. The chain uses TRBV19 and TRBJ1-2; D is unresolved. This CDR3 has 13 residues. With 5 bases removed from V and 8 bases from J, the gap between germline ends came to 15 bases. Germline CDR1 is LNHDA and CDR2 is SQIVND (reference sequence).

The chain employs TRBV27 and TRBJ2-7; a possible D gene is TRBD2 (6 bases). Trimming shortened V by 8 bases and J by 8 bases, and 22 bases separated the two germline ends. The CDR3 is 14 amino acids. Germline values: CDR1 MNHEY, CDR2 SMNVEV (reference sequence). The CDR3 is CASRRSGELFQQYF. The CDR3 DNA follows: TGTGCCAGCCGGCGGTCGGGGGAGTTGTTTCAGCAGTACTTC.

The V gene is TRBV28, the J gene TRBJ1-5; D call uncertain. V lost 1 base and J lost 9, with 7 bases in between. The CDR3 is made up of 12 amino acids. Germline values: CDR1 MDHEN, CDR2 SYDVKM. DNA for the CDR3: TGTGCCAGCAGTTTATCCCAAGGGCCCCAGCATTTT. Its translation is CASSLSQGPQHF.

The J gene is TRBJ2-7, the V gene TRBV7-9, with TRBD1 matching 7 bases. Germline V gives CDR1 SEHNR, CDR2 FQNEAQ (reference sequence). The V and J ends lost 5 bases and 3 bases, in that order; junction bases with no gene match: 10. The CDR3 runs 15 residues. The CDR3 spells CASSHQGQTNYEQYF. The DNA of the CDR3 is TGTGCCAGCAGCCACCAGGGACAGACAAACTACGAGCAGTACTTC. Combining the CDR3 with reference TRBV7-9 and TRBJ2-7 gives the whole variable domain DTGVSQNPRHKITKRGQNVTFRCDPISEHNRLYWYRQTLGQGPEFLTYFQNEAQLEKSRLLSDRFSAERPKGSFSTLEIQRTEQGDSAMYLCASSHQGQTNYEQYFGPGTRLTVT.

This clone appeared once. The chain carries TRBV19 and TRBJ2-7; the match to TRBD1 covers 9 bases. V lost 6 bases to trimming and J lost 4 bases; unmatched junction nucleotides: 1. The CDR3 loop spans 12 amino acids. CDR1 is LNHDA, CDR2 SQIVND, per germline (reference sequence). The CDR3 DNA reads TGTGCCAGTAGGGACAGGGGTTACGAGCAGTACTTC. Translating it yields CASRDRGYEQYF.

The chain combines TRBV5-6 with TRBJ2-7; D remains ambiguous. V was clipped by 2 bases and J by 2 bases, with 17 bases between them. This CDR3 comprises 16 residues. Germline V gene lookup returns CDR1 SGHDT and CDR2 YYEEEE. The CDR3 loop is CASSLSVEPITYEQYF. The CDR3 DNA follows: TGTGCCAGCAGCTTAAGTGTAGAGCCCATCACCTACGAGCAGTACTTC.

The chain couples TRBV7-6 to TRBJ2-2; D ambiguous. Germline V CDR1 and CDR2: SGHVS, FNYEAQ. V was clipped by 5 bases and J by 2 bases, with 6 bases between them. The CDR3 has 13 residues. The CDR3 DNA is TGTGCCAGCAGCCCGTATAACACCGGGGAGCTGTTTTTT. Translating it yields CASSPYNTGELFF. The entire variable domain, with the rest obtained from reference TRBV7-6 and TRBJ2-2, is as follows: GAGVSQSPRYKVTKRGQDVALRCDPISGHVSLYWYRQALGQGPEFLTYFNYEAQQDKSGLPNDRFSAERPEGSISTLTIQRTEQRDSAMYRCASSPYNTGELFFGEGSRLTVL.

This clone was detected only a few times. The chain employs TRBV2 and TRBJ2-3; 9 positions match TRBD2. Germline V lookup: CDR1 SNHLY, CDR2 FYNNEI. The CDR3 has 12 amino acids. Germline trimming cut 6 bases from V and 7 bases from J; bases unmatched to any gene: 2. CDR3 sequence: CASRGLAHTQYF. The DNA of the CDR3 is TGTGCCAGCAGGGGACTAGCCCATACGCAGTATTTT.

The chain employs TRBV19 and TRBJ2-1; 12 nucleotides line up with TRBD2. V lost 3 bases and J lost 7; bases outside the gene matches: 7. CDR3 length: 16 amino acids. Germline CDR1 is LNHDA and CDR2 is SQIVND (reference sequence). CDR3 sequence reads: CASSMRLAGVGNEQFF. The DNA of the CDR3 is TGTGCCAGTAGTATGAGACTAGCGGGAGTTGGAAATGAGCAGTTCTTC.

The genes are TRBV27 and TRBJ1-1; no definite D call. Germline assignment: CDR1 MNHEY and CDR2 SMNVEV (reference sequence). The ends were cut back, 3 bases at V and 4 bases at J, with 3 bases in the middle. The CDR3 runs 11 residues. CDR3 bases: TGTGCCAGCAGTTTTGGCACTGAAGCTTTCTTT. Its translation: CASSFGTEAFF.

This rearrangement joins TRBV6-1 to TRBJ2-7, with TRBD1 matching 7 bases. The CDR3 consists of 14 residues. Germline CDR1 MNHNS, CDR2 SASEGT. J lost 7 bases, V lost 2 bases, and 8 bases had no gene match. CDR3 in amino acids: CASSEPGQPKEQYF. The CDR3 region has the DNA TGTGCCAGCAGTGAACCGGGACAGCCGAAAGAGCAGTACTTC.

The DNA of the CDR3 is TGCAGCGTTGGGGGCGGAGGTTTCAGGGTTTACGAGCAGTACTTC. It encodes CSVGGGGFRVYEQYF. The chain has TRBV29-1 and TRBJ2-7; perhaps D is TRBD1 or TRBD2 (5 bases each). Germline V CDR1 and CDR2: SQVTM, ANQGSEA. Trimming cost V 4 bases and J 4 bases, with 20 bases left between them. The CDR3 runs 15 residues.

CDR3 bases: TGTGCCATCAGTGAGTCGGGTGGACAGGGGGCCCTCGAGCAGTACTTC. It translates to CAISESGGQGALEQYF. This rearrangement joins TRBV10-3 to TRBJ2-7; 11 bases fit TRBD1. The CDR3 spans 16 residues. Germline loops: CDR1 ENHRY, CDR2 SYGVKD. V gave up 0 bases and J gave up 6 bases; unmatched junction bases: 7.

This chain joins TRBV18 and TRBJ1-4; 9 positions agree with TRBD1. V lost 6 bases to trimming and J lost 7 bases; unmatched junction nucleotides: 9. Per the germline V gene, CDR1 is KGHSH and CDR2 is LQKENI. The CDR3 extends over 15 amino acids. CDR3 sequence reads: CASSDWTGDGEKLFF. Here the CDR3 DNA reads TGTGCCAGCTCTGACTGGACAGGGGATGGTGAAAAACTGTTTTTT.

This clone came up once. This chain links TRBV19 with TRBJ1-1; unclear D gene. The V gene lost 7 bases and the J gene lost 10 bases, with 25 bases spanning the gap. Germline lookup yields CDR1 LNHDA and CDR2 SQIVND (reference sequence). The CDR3 spans 15 residues. The CDR3 DNA sequence: TGTGCCAGTACATGGCGGGTAGCTTACCCCGGAGGAGCTTTCTTT. Encoded protein: CASTWRVAYPGGAFF.

This clone has just a few counts. The gene calls are TRBV6-5 and TRBJ1-1; 8 nucleotides match TRBD1. CDR1 and CDR2 (germline): MNHEY, SVGAGI. V lost 0 bases to trimming and J lost 7 bases; unmatched junction nucleotides: 10. This CDR3 is built from 16 residues. Here the CDR3 DNA reads TGTGCCAGCAGTTACTCGAATCAGGGGGCCAAGGGTGAAGCTTTCTTT. This translates into CASSYSNQGAKGEAFF.

The chain carries TRBV27 and TRBJ1-3; 9 bases are a match to TRBD1. The CDR3 consists of 16 residues. The V and J ends lost 2 bases and 4 bases, in that order; junction bases with no gene match: 6. From germline, CDR1 is MNHEY and CDR2 SMNVEV (reference sequence). The CDR3 protein is CASSLRGDRAGNTIYF. The DNA of the CDR3 is TGTGCCAGCAGTTTACGGGGGGACAGGGCCGGAAACACCATATATTTT.

The rearrangement joins TRBV5-4 to TRBJ2-5; tentatively, D is TRBD1 (6 bases). The CDR3 spans 13 residues. Between the trimmed V and J ends, which lost 0 bases and 5 bases, there was a span of 8 bases. Germline V CDR1 and CDR2: SGHNT, YYREEE (reference sequence). The CDR3 nucleotides are TGTGCCAGCAGCTTGGGGGACAAGGAGACCCAGTACTTC. It yields the protein CASSLGDKETQYF.

This chain connects TRBV11-2 to TRBJ2-7; 8 bases align to TRBD2. The CDR3 is made up of 13 amino acids. Per the germline V gene, CDR1 is SGHAT and CDR2 is FQNNGV. V lost 8 bases and J lost 2; bases outside the gene matches: 5. The CDR3: CASSGGPPYEQYF. For the CDR3, the DNA is TGTGCCAGCTCGGGGGGGCCCCCCTACGAGCAGTACTTC.

The chain uses TRBV5-1 and TRBJ2-1; tentatively, D is TRBD2 (5 bases). The length of the CDR3 is 16 residues. V was trimmed by 3 bases and J by 0 bases, leaving 13 bases between them. Per the germline V gene, CDR1 is SGHRS and CDR2 is YFSETQ. The CDR3 loop reads CASSSQGAVSYNEQFF. The CDR3 nucleotides read TGCGCCAGCAGCTCGCAAGGAGCGGTCTCCTACAATGAGCAGTTCTTC.

This clone has just a few counts. The chain has TRBV5-1 and TRBJ1-1, with D unclear. V was pared by 5 bases and J by 1 base, with 6 bases between. Per germline, CDR1 SGHRS and CDR2 YFSETQ. This CDR3 is 12 amino acids long. CDR3 sequence (DNA): TGCGCCAGCAGGGATCCGAACACTGAAGCTTTCTTT. It translates to CASRDPNTEAFF.

This chain links TRBV30 with TRBJ2-2, with D possibly matching TRBD1 (6 bases). The CDR3 sequence is 14 residues long. Germline CDR1 is GTSNPN and CDR2 is SVGIG (reference sequence). Trimming left V 1 base short and J 7 bases short, with 13 bases between. The CDR3 loop reads CAWSGQGFGGELFF. CDR3 sequence (DNA): TGTGCCTGGAGTGGGCAGGGGTTCGGCGGGGAGCTGTTTTTT.

This chain joins TRBV7-6 and TRBJ2-1; 7 bases line up with TRBD2. The V segment lost 1 base and the J segment 7 bases; nucleotides outside the gene matches: 16. The CDR3 spans 18 residues. Per the germline V gene, CDR1 is SGHVS and CDR2 is FNYEAQ. The CDR3 sequence is CASSLETVGGGTANEQFF. Here the CDR3 DNA reads TGTGCCAGCAGCTTAGAGACAGTCGGCGGGGGTACGGCGAATGAGCAGTTCTTC.

The V call is TRBV7-9, the J call TRBJ2-7; 10 bases are a match to TRBD1. This CDR3 spans 16 amino acids. Germline V gene sequence: CDR1 SEHNR, CDR2 FQNEAQ (reference sequence). V lost 4 bases and J lost 2; bases outside the gene matches: 8. For the CDR3, the DNA is TGTGCCAGCAGCTCAGCGGACAGGGGGAGTCCCTACGAGCAGTACTTC. Amino acid sequence: CASSSADRGSPYEQYF.

The chain uses TRBV14 and TRBJ1-2; unclear D gene. In germline, CDR1 is SGHDN, CDR2 FVKESK. Trimming removed 0 bases at V and 9 bases at J, with 8 bases between. The length of the CDR3 is 12 residues. The CDR3 is CASSQETSSYTF. The CDR3 nucleotides are TGTGCCAGCAGCCAAGAAACGAGTAGCTACACCTTC.

The chain is built from TRBV7-9 and TRBJ1-4, with D perhaps TRBD1 (6 bases). The V end was cut by 5 bases, the J end by 1 base, with 11 bases between. Germline values: CDR1 SEHNR, CDR2 FQNEAQ (reference sequence). This CDR3 has 15 amino acids. The CDR3 coding sequence is TGTGCCAGCAGCCTGGGGGGCGGAACTAATGAAAAACTGTTTTTT. It encodes CASSLGGGTNEKLFF.

The rearrangement joins TRBV10-2 to TRBJ1-2; maybe TRBD1 (6 bases). Germline V gene sequence: CDR1 WSHSY, CDR2 SAAADI. The CDR3 covers 14 residues. V lost 3 bases, J lost 2 bases, and 10 bases lay in between. CDR3 sequence: CASSETGTNYGYTF. The CDR3 DNA reads TGCGCCAGCAGTGAAACAGGGACAAACTATGGCTACACCTTC.